Following are 16 T cell receptor beta chains from one sample sequenced in a study of low-dose radiotherapy and immunotherapy resistance in tumors. TRAV- and TRBV-specific primers, spanning alpha and beta chains, primed first-strand cDNA. TCRs were amplified for approximately 21 PCR cycles with a constant-region primer and V-primer adapter. TCRdb called the reads again in MiXCR, with one record for every CDR3 protein. The sample yields several thousand distinct CDR3 sequences, around 71% seen once. Source of these receptors: a human donor with advanced metastatic prostate, ovarian, gallbladder or colorectal cancer (not recorded which). This table probably holds off-target reads from a library built for another chain.

The chain carries TRBV28 and TRBJ2-5; possible D gene TRBD2, 6 bases. The CDR3 length is 16 residues. The germline V and J ends were trimmed by 6 bases and 2 bases, with 19 bases remaining between them. Germline V gene data show CDR1 as MDHEN and CDR2 as SYDVKM. CDR3 DNA: TGTGCCAGCAGCTCAACCGCTCTAGCGCTACAAGAGACCCAGTACTTC. Its translation: CASSSTALALQETQYF.

This sequence joins TRBV28 and TRBJ1-5; D perhaps matches TRBD1 (6 bases). Per the germline V gene, CDR1 is MDHEN and CDR2 is SYDVKM. The CDR3 covers 15 residues. Deletions cut 7 bases from V and 7 bases from J, with 20 bases between. Here the CDR3 DNA reads TGTGCCAGCAACGAAGTACAGGGATCAGGGCAGCCCCAGCATTTT. Protein product: CASNEVQGSGQPQHF.

The CDR3 DNA reads as TGTGCCAGCAGTGCCGGGACTAGCGGCTACGAGCAGTACTTC. It translates to CASSAGTSGYEQYF. The chain joins TRBV28 to TRBJ2-7, with 11 bases identical to TRBD2. This CDR3 contains 14 residues. J lost 3 bases, V lost 5 bases, and 3 bases had no gene match. Germline V lookup: CDR1 MDHEN, CDR2 SYDVKM. The complete variable domain, with remaining parts taken from reference TRBV28 and TRBJ2-7, reads DVKVTQSSRYLVKRTGEKVFLECVQDMDHENMFWYRQDPGLGLRLIYFSYDVKMKEKGDIPEGYSVSREKKERFSLILESASTNQTSMYLCASSAGTSGYEQYFGPGTRLTVT.

The rearrangement uses TRBV4-2 and TRBJ2-6; D may be TRBD2 (5 bases). Trimming took 5 bases from V and 4 from J, leaving 18 bases between them. CDR3 length equals 17 residues. Germline CDR1 LGHNA, CDR2 YNFKEQ. The CDR3 DNA follows: TGTGCCAGCAGCGCCTCGGCGGGCTTAGGGGGGGCCAACGTCCTGACTTTC. This encodes CASSASAGLGGANVLTF.

The genes are TRBV6-1 and TRBJ1-5; D is unclear. V shed 2 bases and J shed 4 bases, with 6 bases lying between them. This CDR3 region has 13 residues. Per the germline V gene, CDR1 is MNHNS and CDR2 is SASEGT. In nucleotides, the CDR3 is TGTGCCAGCAGTGAATCGGGTAATCAGCCCCAGCATTTT. Translated: CASSESGNQPQHF.

The V gene is TRBV5-1, the J gene TRBJ2-7; 9 nucleotides agree with TRBD1. Looked up from germline, CDR1 is SGHRS and CDR2 is YFSETQ. The ends lost 3 bases at V and 9 bases at J; junction bases unmatched: 13. This CDR3 comprises 15 residues. The CDR3 bases are TGCGCCAGCAGCTCCGCCCAGGGACAGGGTCCCGGGCAGTACTTC. Translation: CASSSAQGQGPGQYF. Filled out from reference TRBV5-1 and TRBJ2-7, the complete variable domain reads KAGVTQTPRYLIKTRGQQVTLSCSPISGHRSVSWYQQTPGQGLQFLFEYFSETQRNKGNFPGRFSGRQFSNSRSEMNVSTLELGDSALYLCASSSAQGQGPGQYFGPGTRLTVT.

The chain is built from TRBV3-1 and TRBJ2-3; possible D gene TRBD2, 6 bases. The germline gives CDR1 LGHDT, CDR2 YNNKEL (reference sequence). With 4 bases removed from V and 2 bases from J, the gap between germline ends came to 16 bases. The CDR3 consists of 16 residues. The CDR3 DNA sequence: TGTGCCAGCAGCCGAAGGAAAGCGGGTATCACAGATACGCAGTATTTT. Translation: CASSRRKAGITDTQYF.

The chain has TRBV11-2 and TRBJ2-3, with 7 positions matching TRBD2. The CDR3 extends over 15 amino acids. The germline gives CDR1 SGHAT, CDR2 FQNNGV. Trimming cost V 0 bases and J 2 bases; bases outside gene matches: 2. DNA of the CDR3: TGTGCCAGCAGCTTAGATGGGAGGGCCACAGATACGCAGTATTTT. Translation gives CASSLDGRATDTQYF. Full variable domain (outside the CDR3, taken from reference TRBV11-2 and TRBJ2-3): EAGVAQSPRYKIIEKRQSVAFWCNPISGHATLYWYQQILGQGPKLLIQFQNNGVVDDSQLPKDRFSAERLKGVDSTLKIQPAKLEDSAVYLCASSLDGRATDTQYFGPGTRLTVL.

This chain joins TRBV6-4 and TRBJ2-3, with D maybe TRBD1 (5 bases). Per the germline V gene, CDR1 is MRHNA and CDR2 is SNTAGT. This CDR3 has 16 amino acids. The V gene lost 6 bases and the J gene lost 2 bases, with 18 bases spanning the gap. CDR3 DNA sequence: TGTGCCAGCAGGCCTCAGGGAACGGGCAACACAGATACGCAGTATTTT. Protein: CASRPQGTGNTDTQYF.

This chain links TRBV4-2 with TRBJ1-4; D is unresolved. The CDR3 runs 15 residues. Trimming pared 2 bases from V and 0 bases from J, leaving 7 bases between. Germline V gene sequence: CDR1 LGHNA, CDR2 YNFKEQ. CDR3: CASSQSSATNEKLFF. The CDR3 DNA follows: TGTGCCAGCAGCCAATCCAGTGCAACTAATGAAAAACTGTTTTTT.

V and J are TRBV28 and TRBJ2-5, with 7 bases lining up with TRBD2. The V segment lost 7 bases and the J segment 4 bases; nucleotides outside the gene matches: 9. The CDR3 spans 14 residues. Germline-derived CDR1 and CDR2 are MDHEN and SYDVKM. The DNA of the CDR3 is TGTGCCAGCACCCCGGGGGGATGGGGAGAGACCCAGTACTTC. Its protein product is CASTPGGWGETQYF.

This chain joins TRBV2 and TRBJ2-2; perhaps D is TRBD1 or TRBD2 (7 bases each). Per the germline V gene, CDR1 is SNHLY and CDR2 is FYNNEI. This CDR3 is 16 amino acids long. The germline V and J ends were trimmed by 7 bases and 2 bases, with 17 bases remaining between them. CDR3 in amino acids: CASTPWGGGNTGELFF. The CDR3 coding sequence is TGTGCCAGCACTCCTTGGGGAGGGGGCAACACCGGGGAGCTGTTTTTT. The whole variable domain, filled in from reference TRBV2 and TRBJ2-2, reads EPEVTQTPSHQVTQMGQEVILRCVPISNHLYFYWYRQILGQKVEFLVSFYNNEISEKSEIFDDQFSVERPDGSNFTLKIRSTKLEDSAMYFCASTPWGGGNTGELFFGEGSRLTVL.

The rearrangement uses TRBV9 and TRBJ2-7; 10 bases match TRBD1. The CDR3 spans 15 residues. Germline V gene sequence: CDR1 SGDLS, CDR2 YYNGEE. The V segment lost 1 base and the J segment 4 bases; nucleotides outside the gene matches: 5. CDR3: CASSVSGQGSYEQYF. Written as DNA, the CDR3 is TGTGCCAGCAGCGTATCGGGACAGGGGTCTTACGAGCAGTACTTC.

This sequence joins TRBV20-1 and TRBJ2-4; D call uncertain. V was trimmed by 1 base and J by 0 bases, leaving 13 bases between them. Germline CDR1 reads DFQATT; CDR2 reads SNEGSKA (reference sequence). The CDR3 loop spans 16 amino acids. The CDR3 sequence is CSARVLSAVAKNIQYF. The CDR3 bases are TGCAGTGCTAGAGTCCTGAGCGCCGTAGCCAAAAACATTCAGTACTTC.

The chain uses TRBV6-1 and TRBJ1-5, with a possible D match to TRBD1 (6 bases). This CDR3 is 17 amino acids long. V lost 3 bases to trimming and J lost 3 bases, with 18 bases between them. Germline assignment: CDR1 MNHNS and CDR2 SASEGT. CDR3 protein: CASSETSGTQLNQPQHF. The CDR3 nucleotides read TGTGCCAGCAGTGAGACCTCCGGGACACAACTCAATCAGCCCCAGCATTTT.

The gene calls are TRBV30 and TRBJ2-7, with D perhaps matching TRBD2 (6 bases). The CDR3 spans 11 residues. Germline CDR1 GTSNPN, CDR2 SVGIG (reference sequence). V lost 5 bases to trimming and J lost 4 bases, with 9 bases between them. CDR3 in DNA: TGTGCCTGGGGAGGGGTTTACGAGCAGTACTTC. It codes for CAWGGVYEQYF.